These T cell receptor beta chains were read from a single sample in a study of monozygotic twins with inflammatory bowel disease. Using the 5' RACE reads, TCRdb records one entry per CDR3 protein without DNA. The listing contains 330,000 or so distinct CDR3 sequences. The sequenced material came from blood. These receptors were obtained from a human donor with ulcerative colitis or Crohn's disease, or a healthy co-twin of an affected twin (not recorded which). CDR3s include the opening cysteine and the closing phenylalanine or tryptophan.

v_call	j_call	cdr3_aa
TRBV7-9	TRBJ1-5	CASSGTGSGQPQHF
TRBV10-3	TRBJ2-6	CAISQGSDGANVLTF
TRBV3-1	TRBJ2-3	CASSQAGSHADTQYF
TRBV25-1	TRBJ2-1	CASSESLRGGNEQFF
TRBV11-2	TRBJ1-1	CASSLEPAGEAFF
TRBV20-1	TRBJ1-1	CSVPGRNTEAFF
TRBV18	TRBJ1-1	CASSHQGVNTEAFF
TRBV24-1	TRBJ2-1	CATAARGSYNEQFF
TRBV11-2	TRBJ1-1	CASSRIGDAYTEAFF
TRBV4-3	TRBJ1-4	CASSQEDRSNEKLFF
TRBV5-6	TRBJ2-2	CASSSYRGTGRTGELFF
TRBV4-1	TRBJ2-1	CASSQDRGQYNEQFF
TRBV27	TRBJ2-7	CASSLLSGDSSYEQYF
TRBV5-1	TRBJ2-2	CAGSISGVDTGELFF
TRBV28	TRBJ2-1	CASSLLTGYNEQFF
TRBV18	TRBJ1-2	CASSPTAGYGYTF
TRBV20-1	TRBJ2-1	CSASGSSNEQFF
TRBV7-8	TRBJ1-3	CASSLAGDGDTIYF
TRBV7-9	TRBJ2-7	CASSTYYEQYF
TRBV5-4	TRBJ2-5	CASSYAGGGETQYF
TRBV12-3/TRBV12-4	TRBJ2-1	CATLNPRANEQFF
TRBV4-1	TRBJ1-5	CASSPPGVGYSNQPQHF